The clone carrying this T cell receptor (beta chain) was seen only once. No antigen is known for it. The sample comes from a study of T cells in localized non-small cell lung cancer. General observations from the study: Longer overall survival accompanied higher blood T cell density.

Produced via immunoSEQ multiplex PCR; TCRdb's table is partial and in-frame only. The data show roughly 4,900 clones, 30% to 40% seen once. The material was lung tumor tissue, obtained before any cancer treatment. This TCR was sampled from a female donor over 55 with stage I lung adenocarcinoma.

Here the CDR3 DNA reads TGTGCCAGCAGCCCTGGGCGGGGCACTGAAGCTTTCTTT. The encoded protein is CASSPGRGTEAFF. This sequence joins TRBV7-2 and TRBJ1-1, with D hard to call. The ends were cut back, 5 bases at V and 4 bases at J, with 11 bases in the middle. The CDR3 totals 13 residues. Looked up from germline, CDR1 is SGHTA and CDR2 is FQGNSA.